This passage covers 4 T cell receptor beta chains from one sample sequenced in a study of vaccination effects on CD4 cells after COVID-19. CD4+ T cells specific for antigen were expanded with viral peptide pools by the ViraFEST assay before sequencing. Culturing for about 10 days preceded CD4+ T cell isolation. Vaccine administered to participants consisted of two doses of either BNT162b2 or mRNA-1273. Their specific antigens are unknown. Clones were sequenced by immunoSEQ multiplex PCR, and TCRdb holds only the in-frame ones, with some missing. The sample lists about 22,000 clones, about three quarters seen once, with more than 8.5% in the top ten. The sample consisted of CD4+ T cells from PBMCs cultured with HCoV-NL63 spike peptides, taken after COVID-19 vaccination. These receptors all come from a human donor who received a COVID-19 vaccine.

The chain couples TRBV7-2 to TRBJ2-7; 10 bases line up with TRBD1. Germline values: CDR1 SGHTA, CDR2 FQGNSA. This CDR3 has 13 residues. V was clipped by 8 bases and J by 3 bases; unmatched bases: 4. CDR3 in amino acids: CASRTGGSYEQYF. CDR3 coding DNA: TGTGCCAGCCGGACAGGGGGAAGCTACGAGCAGTACTTC. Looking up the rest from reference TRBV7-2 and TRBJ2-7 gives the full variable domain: GAGVSQSPSNKVTEKGKDVELRCDPISGHTALYWYRQSLGQGLEFLIYFQGNSAPDKSGLPSDRFSAERTGGSVSTLTIQRTQQEDSAVYLCASRTGGSYEQYFGPGTRLTVT.

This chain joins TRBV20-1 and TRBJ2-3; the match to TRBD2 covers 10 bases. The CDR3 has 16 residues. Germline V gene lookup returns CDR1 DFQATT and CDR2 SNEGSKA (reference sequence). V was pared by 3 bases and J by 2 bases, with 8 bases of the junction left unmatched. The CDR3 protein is CSASRSGTSVTDTQYF. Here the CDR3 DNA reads TGCAGTGCTAGTCGTTCCGGGACTAGCGTCACAGATACGCAGTATTTT.

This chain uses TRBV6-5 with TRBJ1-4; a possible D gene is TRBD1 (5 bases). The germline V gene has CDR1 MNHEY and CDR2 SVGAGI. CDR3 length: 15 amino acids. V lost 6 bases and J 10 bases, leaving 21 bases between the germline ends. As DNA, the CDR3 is TGTGCCAGCAGCCGAAAAGGGGAGCAGAAAGTAAAACTGTTTTTT. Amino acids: CASSRKGEQKVKLFF.

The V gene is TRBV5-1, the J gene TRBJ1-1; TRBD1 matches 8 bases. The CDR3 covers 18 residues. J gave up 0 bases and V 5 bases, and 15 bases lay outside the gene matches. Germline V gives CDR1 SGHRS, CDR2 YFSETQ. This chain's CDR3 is CASRPGQGRGYMNTEAFF. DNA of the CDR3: TGCGCCAGCAGGCCAGGACAGGGCAGGGGCTATATGAACACTGAAGCTTTCTTT.